This T cell receptor beta chain was recovered during a study of spatial heterogeneity in lung cancer (dated by TCRdb to the late 2010s). For the wider study: Samples were obtained from approximately 77 patients with early-stage, untreated non-small cell lung cancer from the lung TRACERx cohort. In non-small cell lung cancer, the study made a quantitative comparison of TCR alpha and beta repertoires among multiple tumor regions, matched nontumor lung and blood. In the raw uncorrected reads, each unique combination of TCR and UMI appeared on average more than ten times. Nonsynonymous mutation counts, determined by whole-exome sequencing of tumor tissue, were related to features of the TCR repertoire. Follow-up PBMC samples were sequenced whenever available, and the median time to follow-up was about 23 months after resection. Beta-chain transcripts were consistently detected in greater numbers than alpha-chain transcripts, which likely reflects a higher abundance of beta-chain transcripts. At surgery, both alpha and beta chains were TCR-sequenced in 200 to 250 tumor regions, 64 matched nontumor lung samples and around 50 PBMC samples.

Paper-wide results and their limitations: Additional single-cell paired TCR alpha and beta sequencing was considered necessary to confirm, at a functional level, the hypothesis that regional TCRs recognize regional mutations. Ubiquitous expanded tumor TCRs were found in blood more often at tumor resection than at routine follow-up. Only 14 patients were included in the comparisons of baseline and follow-up blood repertoires.

According to the study, the label for this sample's time point signals: blood at routine non-recurrence follow-up after resection. For TCR sequencing, whole RNA was extracted from tumor and nontumor lung tissue, or from cryopreserved PBMC samples, and no cell sorting was done. Only patients with enough RNA available from two or more tumor regions were chosen for TCR sequencing. This clonotype was seen at least ten times. Its binding antigen is unknown. No much larger clonotype is one base removed from it; base qualities were not supplied. Libraries were prepared through 5' RACE. The sequencer listed for this sample is NextSeq 500. The TCR library protocol attached a unique molecular identifier to each TCR cDNA molecule to allow correction of PCR and sequencing errors. Regarding the original processing steps: Decombinator tools were used for TCR identification, UMI-based error correction and CDR3 extraction. TCRs above a frequency of 2 per 1,000, corresponding to the top 1% of the tumor frequency distribution, were defined as expanded. Renyi diversity was calculated using the R vegan package after each repertoire was subsampled 100 times to 5,000 TCRs. CDR3 similarity networks were built from amino acid triplet string-kernel similarity, with CDR3s being connected when pairwise similarity was above 0.82. TCRdb reprocessed the public reads (quality trimming at Q25 with fastp, clone calling with MiXCR) and kept in-frame beta chains. Each entry is one CDR3 protein sequence, shown with its most common DNA and genes. What appears here as the V and J calls and clone size reflects TCRdb's work, not the paper's. Within this sample are around 41,000 distinct CDR3 sequences, with 20% to 25% of them counted one time only. About 7.2% of the sample belongs to the ten largest clones.

The material was PBMCs, obtained at follow-up. This clonotype originated in a female donor with early-stage non-small cell lung cancer.

The DNA reads as follows: TGTGCCAGCAGTTTTGGACTAGCGGGAGGAGTCACAGATACGCAGTATTTT. Its translation reads: CASSFGLAGGVTDTQYF. This sequence uses TRBV12-3 or TRBV12-4 and TRBJ2-3; TRBD2 agrees with 14 junctional bases. The V end gives up 3 bases and the J end 2 bases, leaving 4 bases in the junction not matched to a gene. Inclusive of the bounding cysteine and phenylalanine, the CDR3 is 17 residues long. Just CDR3 DNA is preserved here, 51 bases in frame from base 1.